A single sample is the source of the 25 T cell receptor beta chains below, sequenced in a study of cytomegalovirus exposure and HLA in healthy donors. The PCR ran on 60 Vbeta and 13 Jbeta primers. Repertoires were generated with immunoSEQ multiplex PCR, while TCRdb's copy carries only in-frame clones and drops some. Of approximately 110,000 clones listed, about three quarters were seen once; the top ten hold around 1.8%. Sequenced: PBMCs. The receptors were sampled from a man aged 45 to 65 in good health and CMV-seronegative.

This clone has a handful of counts. This rearrangement joins TRBV7-2 to TRBJ2-3; no definite D call. The length of the CDR3 is 15 residues. The V end lost 5 bases, the J end lost 1 base, and 13 bases lay between the germline ends. Germline CDR1 SGHTA, CDR2 FQGNSA. The CDR3 DNA follows: TGTGCCAGCAGCCGAGTGGGCGACGGCACAGATACGCAGTATTTT. Translating it yields CASSRVGDGTDTQYF. The entire variable domain, with the rest obtained from reference TRBV7-2 and TRBJ2-3, is as follows: GAGVSQSPSNKVTEKGKDVELRCDPISGHTALYWYRQSLGQGLEFLIYFQGNSAPDKSGLPSDRFSAERTGGSVSTLTIQRTQQEDSAVYLCASSRVGDGTDTQYFGPGTRLTVL.

The rearrangement joins TRBV7-2 to TRBJ2-1; TRBD1 aligns across 10 bases. V was pared by 0 bases and J by 4 bases, with 0 bases of the junction left unmatched. This CDR3 contains 15 residues. The germline V gene encodes CDR1 SGHTA and CDR2 FQGNSA. The CDR3 protein is CASSLAGQGYNEQFF. CDR3 nucleotides: TGTGCCAGCAGCTTAGCGGGACAGGGGTACAATGAGCAGTTCTTC.

This clone has only a few counts. V and J are TRBV19 and TRBJ1-5, with TRBD1 matching 10 bases. V lost 9 bases and J lost 2; bases outside the gene matches: 4. This CDR3 is 14 amino acids long. Germline-derived CDR1 and CDR2 are LNHDA and SQIVND (reference sequence). CDR3 nucleotides: TGTGCCAGCACCGGGACAGGGGGCAATCAGCCCCAGCATTTT. As protein: CASTGTGGNQPQHF.

A single count supports this clone. The chain combines TRBV29-1 with TRBJ1-2; D might be TRBD1 (5 bases). The CDR3 has 13 residues. Trimming pared 8 bases from V and 5 bases from J, leaving 18 bases between. The germline V gene has CDR1 SQVTM and CDR2 ANQGSEA. CDR3 protein: CSIGGGVGYGYTF. CDR3 nucleotides: TGCAGCATCGGAGGAGGGGTTGGTTATGGCTACACCTTC.

J is TRBJ1-6 and V is TRBV9, with 8 bases lining up with TRBD1. J gave up 10 bases and V 2 bases, and 5 bases lay outside the gene matches. In germline, CDR1 is SGDLS, CDR2 YYNGEE. This CDR3 region has 14 residues. The CDR3 protein is CASSVTGGESPLHF. For the CDR3, the DNA is TGTGCCAGCAGCGTTACAGGGGGAGAGTCACCCCTCCACTTT.

This sequence joins TRBV5-4 and TRBJ1-2; a possible D gene is TRBD1 (5 bases). In germline, CDR1 is SGHNT, CDR2 YYREEE (reference sequence). Trimming stripped 0 bases from V and 7 bases from J, with 25 bases between. The CDR3 contains 18 residues. The CDR3 DNA follows: TGTGCCAGCAGCTTGGTTCGGTCAGAAGGGGCGCCTGGTTTTGGCTACACCTTC. This codes for CASSLVRSEGAPGFGYTF.

The chain joins TRBV7-9 to TRBJ2-5, with TRBD1 identical over 10 bases. The CDR3 covers 14 residues. V gave up 5 bases and J gave up 5 bases; unmatched junction bases: 5. CDR1 SEHNR and CDR2 FQNEAQ come from the germline V gene (reference sequence). Written as DNA, the CDR3 is TGTGCCAGCAGCGACGACAGGGGGCTTGAGACCCAGTACTTC. It translates to CASSDDRGLETQYF.

The chain employs TRBV7-8 and TRBJ1-1; D is unresolved. V shed 2 bases and J shed 5 bases, with 9 bases lying between them. This CDR3 comprises 13 residues. Germline V gives CDR1 SGHVS, CDR2 FQNEAQ. This CDR3 is CASSLSRRTEAFF. The CDR3 DNA follows: TGTGCCAGCAGCTTATCCCGGAGGACTGAAGCTTTCTTT.

This clone was detected only once. This sequence joins TRBV19 and TRBJ2-7; 10 bases align to TRBD1. This CDR3 has 13 residues. J gave up 6 bases and V 9 bases, and 8 bases lay outside the gene matches. CDR1 LNHDA and CDR2 SQIVND come from the germline V gene (reference sequence). DNA of the CDR3: TGTGCCAGCTCGGGACAGGGGAAAGGCGAGCAGTACGTC. Protein product: CASSGQGKGEQYV.

The chain recombines TRBV6-1 with TRBJ2-3, with 8 bases identical to TRBD1. With V trimmed by 5 bases and J by 5 bases, 9 bases remained unmatched. The CDR3 contains 15 residues. Germline V gene lookup returns CDR1 MNHNS and CDR2 SASEGT. As DNA, the CDR3 is TGTGCCAGCAGTTCGACAGGGGATCCGGGAGATACGCAGTATTTT. Its translation: CASSSTGDPGDTQYF.

V and J are TRBV7-2 and TRBJ2-5, with D maybe TRBD2 (7 bases). The CDR3 is 14 amino acids. Germline CDR1 SGHTA, CDR2 FQGNSA. V was pared by 5 bases and J by 7 bases, with 17 bases between. The CDR3 reads CASSAGAGASTQYF. CDR3 in DNA: TGTGCCAGCAGCGCAGGGGCGGGGGCCTCGACCCAGTACTTC.

J is TRBJ1-1 and V is TRBV9; perhaps TRBD1 as D (6 bases). The V end was cut by 5 bases, the J end by 3 bases, with 14 bases between. Germline values: CDR1 SGDLS, CDR2 YYNGEE. CDR3 length equals 14 residues. CDR3 nucleotides: TGTGCCAGCAGGGGGGGGCAGGGGCACACTGAAGCTTTCTTT. As protein: CASRGGQGHTEAFF.

This clone was observed a handful of times. CDR3 nucleotide sequence: TGTGCCAGCAGCGGAGGGGGAGATACGCAGTATTTT. Amino acids: CASSGGGDTQYF. V is TRBV9 and J is TRBJ2-3, with D perhaps TRBD1 (6 bases). Trimming removed 3 bases from V and 5 bases from J, with 7 bases in between. Germline CDR1 is SGDLS and CDR2 is YYNGEE. The CDR3 sequence is 12 residues long.

The rearrangement links TRBV27 to TRBJ2-5; a weak D match, TRBD2 (6 bases). Trimming took off 6 bases at V and 6 bases at J, with 17 bases between the two ends. The germline V gene has CDR1 MNHEY and CDR2 SMNVEV (reference sequence). The CDR3 totals 14 residues. The CDR3, as DNA: TGTGCCAGCAGCCTAGCCCTCCTAGCGAAGACCCAGTACTTC. As protein: CASSLALLAKTQYF.

The V and J genes are TRBV4-3 and TRBJ2-2; 8 positions match TRBD2. V shed 0 bases, J shed 3 bases, and the junction held 9 bases outside the gene matches. The germline CDR1 and CDR2 sequences are LGHNA and YSLEER. The length of the CDR3 is 18 residues. CDR3 residues: CASSQEPLRGGYTGELFF. The CDR3 DNA reads as TGCGCCAGCAGCCAAGAGCCTTTGCGCGGGGGGTACACCGGGGAGCTGTTTTTT.

J is TRBJ2-5 and V is TRBV5-4; tentative D call: TRBD2 (6 bases). Germline loops: CDR1 SGHNT, CDR2 YYREEE (reference sequence). The CDR3 totals 13 residues. Trimming took 3 bases from V and 5 from J, leaving 11 bases between them. The CDR3 sequence is CASSSTRSETQYF. Here the CDR3 DNA reads TGTGCCAGCAGCTCGACTAGATCGGAGACCCAGTACTTC.

The V call is TRBV6-6, the J call TRBJ1-5; TRBD1 is a possible D gene (5 bases). The CDR3 has 14 amino acids. The V end lost 6 bases, the J end lost 0 bases, and 9 bases lay between the germline ends. CDR1 and CDR2 from the germline V gene are MNHNY and SVGAGI (reference sequence). The CDR3 bases are TGTGCCAGCAGCACCGGACATAGCAATCAGCCCCAGCATTTT. This codes for CASSTGHSNQPQHF.

The V call is TRBV2, the J call TRBJ2-2; 11 bases line up with TRBD2. CDR3 size: 15 residues. V dropped 5 bases and J dropped 3; count of bases not matched to a gene: 2. CDR1 is SNHLY, CDR2 FYNNEI, per germline. The CDR3 reads CASSIAGGDTGELFF. The CDR3 DNA reads as TGTGCCAGCAGTATAGCGGGGGGGGACACCGGGGAGCTGTTTTTT.

This chain uses TRBV5-4 with TRBJ2-2, with 10 bases lining up with TRBD1. Germline-derived CDR1 and CDR2 are SGHNT and YYREEE (reference sequence). The CDR3 has 14 amino acids. The trim removed 4 bases at V and 7 bases at J, leaving 4 bases unmatched. CDR3 amino acids: CASSRTGGGGELFF. The CDR3 nucleotides read TGTGCCAGCAGCCGGACAGGGGGAGGCGGGGAGCTGTTTTTT.

This chain's CDR3 is CASSLELAGQSEQFF. CDR3 coding DNA: TGTGCCAGCAGCTTAGAACTAGCGGGTCAAAGTGAGCAGTTCTTC. The genes are TRBV7-6 and TRBJ2-1; 9 bases fit TRBD2. Germline assignment: CDR1 SGHVS and CDR2 FNYEAQ. V lost 1 base, J lost 9 bases, and 7 bases stayed unmatched. The CDR3 is 15 residues long.

The chain carries TRBV10-2 and TRBJ1-1; D gene ambiguous. This CDR3 spans 13 amino acids. Trimming left V 6 bases short and J 6 bases short, with 14 bases between. The germline V gene encodes CDR1 WSHSY and CDR2 SAAADI. The DNA of the CDR3 is TGCGCCAGCAGGACCCCAGGTCCCCCTGAAGCTTTCTTT. As protein: CASRTPGPPEAFF.

The V gene is TRBV5-6, the J gene TRBJ1-5; the D is unclear. In germline, CDR1 is SGHDT, CDR2 YYEEEE. The CDR3 extends over 15 amino acids. The germline V and J ends were trimmed by 0 bases and 1 base, with 8 bases remaining between them. As DNA, the CDR3 is TGTGCCAGCAGCTTGGCGTTCGCGAGCAATCAGCCCCAGCATTTT. Translation gives CASSLAFASNQPQHF.

This clone has only one observation. Other DNA sequences in this sample translate to the same CDR3. The chain combines TRBV19 with TRBJ2-5, with TRBD1 matching 9 bases. Unmatched junction bases numbered 8, after V lost 5 bases and J lost 4 bases. The length of the CDR3 is 15 residues. Germline V CDR1 and CDR2: LNHDA, SQIVND (reference sequence). CDR3 loop: CASSPGTGWGETQYF. CDR3 bases: TGTGCCAGTAGTCCCGGGACAGGGTGGGGAGAGACCCAGTACTTC.

V usage is TRBV11-3 and J usage is TRBJ2-3; the D is unclear. Trimming cost V 5 bases and J 5 bases, with 8 bases left between them. The CDR3 runs to 12 residues. Germline V gene sequence: CDR1 SGHNT, CDR2 YENEEA. CDR3 in amino acids: CASSHGRDTQYF. CDR3 nucleotides: TGTGCCAGCAGCCATGGCCGAGATACGCAGTATTTT.

A note on this clone: Distinct nucleotide sequences in the sample also encode this CDR3. This chain connects TRBV20-1 to TRBJ1-2; D perhaps matches TRBD1 (6 bases). CDR1 and CDR2 from the germline V gene are DFQATT and SNEGSKA (reference sequence). V gave up 6 bases and J gave up 4 bases, with 9 bases separating them. The CDR3 has 11 amino acids. CDR3 residues: CSAPTGYGYTF. DNA for the CDR3: TGCAGTGCCCCGACAGGCTATGGCTACACCTTC.